A single T cell receptor (beta chain) is shown here with its context. What antigen it recognizes has not been identified. It has no much larger one-base neighbor in the sample; base qualities were not kept. Sequencing took place on an Illumina NovaSeq 6000. TCR cDNA was made using 5'RACE template switching, a step that added a universal primer site and unique molecular identifiers. Priming for cDNA synthesis came from both the TCR alpha and TCR beta constant segments. Two PCR steps were used to amplify libraries, with sample barcodes and sequencing adapters being added in the second step. Sequencing of libraries was performed on Illumina HiSeq 2500 (2x100 bp) or NovaSeq (2x150 bp). Regarding the original processing steps: MIGEC was used to demultiplex reads and collapse the reads into UMI consensus sequences, and MiXCR was used for V(D)J alignment. Vaccine-responding clonotypes were defined with edgeR using replicate PBMC samples, requiring FDR below 0.01 and a log2 fold change above 5 up to day 15. CD4 or CD8 identity was assigned to each bulk clonotype according to whether the clonotype was present at higher abundance in the sequenced CD4 repertoire or the sequenced CD8 repertoire. The public reads were reprocessed in TCRdb via fastp at Q25 and MiXCR, keeping in-frame beta chains. Under each unique CDR3 protein, matching rows form one entry showing the most common genes and DNA. The V and J calls shown here were made by TCRdb, not taken from the authors' results. This sample holds approximately 250,000 distinct CDR3 sequences; around 5.3% were observed only once. Roughly 3.5% of the sample rests with the top ten.

The CDR3 numbers 13 residues from cysteine through phenylalanine. Kept here is only the CDR3 DNA, which spans 39 bases and is read in frame from base 1. Per the germline V gene, SNHLY is the CDR1 and FYNNEI is the CDR2. Trimming leaves V shorter by 5 bases and J shorter by 6 bases, with the junction holding 2 bases beyond the gene matches. The treatment or condition label here, explained by the study, means: live attenuated yellow fever vaccine strain. PBMCs were isolated from peripheral blood using a standard Ficoll-Paque protocol. Dynabeads CD4 and CD8 positive selection kits were used to isolate CD4 and CD8 T-cell fractions. RNA was extracted with TriZol from bulk PBMCs, CD4 and CD8 fractions, and dextramer-positive and dextramer-negative fractions. This entry is derived from a study of T cells after yellow fever vaccination (dated by TCRdb to the late 2010s). Background for the entire study: Libraries from fractions with low cell numbers were prepared with the SMART-Seq v4 Ultra Low Input RNA kit. To follow T-cell clones before and after both primary and booster YFV17D yellow fever vaccination, bulk TCR alpha and beta repertoires underwent longitudinal sequencing. Two healthy male donors, one aged 18 to 30 and one aged 30 to 40 years, made up the cohort. Blood was drawn at multiple timepoints before and after primary and secondary immunization, with bulk PBMC replicates and cell subsets isolated.

Results and caveats for the whole study, not just this receptor: A small fraction of clonotypes showed up in both the CD4 and CD8 compartments, probably as a result of convergent recombination. Compared with the primary T-cell response, the secondary T-cell response was weaker but faster, peaking on day 5 rather than day 15. Because only a couple of donors were included in the study, the extent to which the findings can be generalized is limited. FACS-sorted repertoires could contain abundant contaminating clonotypes from the bulk population, so computational filtering was required. Most clones expanded after primary vaccination were re-detected after the booster (around 96% of CD4 and more than 70% of CD8), suggesting broad memory maintenance.

The sample consisted of CD4+ T cells sorted from PBMCs, taken on the day of the yellow fever booster vaccination. This sequence was found in a man between 18 and 29 years old who received the YFV17D yellow fever vaccine. The V and J genes are TRBV2 and TRBJ1-5; 9 central nucleotides agree with TRBD1. The DNA sequence is TGTGCCAGCAGTACAGGGGGCGTTCAGCCCCAGCATTTT. Translation gives CASSTGGVQPQHF.